In this sample, the clone carrying this T cell receptor (beta chain) turned up once. The sample originates from a study of blood T cell repertoires in COVID-19. Repertoires were generated with immunoSEQ multiplex PCR, while TCRdb's copy carries only in-frame clones and drops some. There are around 370,000 clones in the sample; around 91% occur only once, and approximately 3.5% lies in the top ten. This CDR3 has 15 amino acids. The clonotype was recovered from a woman aged 18 to 35 who had recovered from COVID-19. Sequencing input: peripheral blood. The chain uses TRBV21-1 and TRBJ2-7; the table names TRBD1, a call not compared with the DNA. TRBV21-1 is a listed pseudogene. CDR3 in amino acids: CASKKGTGEFYEQYV. CDR3 DNA: TGTGCCAGCAAAAAGGGGACAGGGGAGTTCTACGAGCAGTACGTC.